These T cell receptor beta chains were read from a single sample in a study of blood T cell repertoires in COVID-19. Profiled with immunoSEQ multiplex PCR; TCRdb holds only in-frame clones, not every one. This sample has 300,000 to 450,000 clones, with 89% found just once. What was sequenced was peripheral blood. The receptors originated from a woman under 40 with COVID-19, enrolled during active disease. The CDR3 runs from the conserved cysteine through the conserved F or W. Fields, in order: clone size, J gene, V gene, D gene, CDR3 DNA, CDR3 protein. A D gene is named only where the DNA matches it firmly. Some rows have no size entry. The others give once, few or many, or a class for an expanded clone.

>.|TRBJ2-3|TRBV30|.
TGTGCCTGGAGTCCGCTAGCGTCCCCTACAGATACGCAGTATTTT
CAWSPLASPTDTQYF
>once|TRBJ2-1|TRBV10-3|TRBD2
TGTGCCATCAGTGAGTCGTTGCGGGGGGGCGATGAGCAGTTCTTC
CAISESLRGGDEQFF
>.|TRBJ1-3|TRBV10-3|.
TGTGCCATCACGGCCGGGGGTGAGGGAAACACCATATATTTT
CAITAGGEGNTIYF
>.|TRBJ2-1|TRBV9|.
TGTGCCAGCAGCCCAACCCCGGGACTTACGGACAATGAGCAGTTCTTC
CASSPTPGLTDNEQFF
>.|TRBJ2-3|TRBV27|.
TGTGCCAGCAGTCTTGGCGGAAACACAGATACGCAGTATTTT
CASSLGGNTDTQYF
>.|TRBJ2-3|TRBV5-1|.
TGCGCCAGCAGCTTGGCGGTGTTGACAGATACGCAGTATTTT
CASSLAVLTDTQYF
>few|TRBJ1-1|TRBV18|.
TGTGCCAGCTCGCCTCAGGATATGAACACTGAAGCTTTCTTT
CASSPQDMNTEAFF
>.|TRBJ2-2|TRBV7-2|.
TGTGCCAGCAGCTTAGAGCGGGCGAACACCGGGGAGCTGTTTTTT
CASSLERANTGELFF
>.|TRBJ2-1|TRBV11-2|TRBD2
TGTGCCAGCAGCACGGGACTAGCGGGAGGAGGGTACAATGAGCAGTTCTTC
CASSTGLAGGGYNEQFF
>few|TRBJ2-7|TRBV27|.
TGTGCCAGCAGCGTCACAGGGTATTCCTACGAGCAGTACTTC
CASSVTGYSYEQYF
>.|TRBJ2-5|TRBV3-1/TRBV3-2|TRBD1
TGTGCCAGCAGCCTCACCCGGGACAGACAAGAGACCCAGTACTTC
CASSLTRDRQETQYF
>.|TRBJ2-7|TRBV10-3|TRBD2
TGTGCCATCAGTGACTCCATCCGGACTAGCTTCTACGAGCAGTACTTC
CAISDSIRTSFYEQYF
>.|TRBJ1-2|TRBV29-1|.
TGCAGCGTGGGAGGGGGCTATGGCTACACCTTC
CSVGGGYGYTF
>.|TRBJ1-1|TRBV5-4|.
TGTGCCAGCAGCTTCCCAGGGATCTCTGAAGCTTTCTTT
CASSFPGISEAFF
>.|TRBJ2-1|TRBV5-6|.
TGTGCCAGCAGCTTCGGGACTGGATACAATGAGCAGTTCTTC
CASSFGTGYNEQFF
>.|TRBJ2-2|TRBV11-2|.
TGTGCCAGCAGCTTGCCCCGCAGCACCGGGGAGCTGTTTTTT
CASSLPRSTGELFF
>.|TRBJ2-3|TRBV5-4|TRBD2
TGTGCCAGCAGCTTGATGCTAGCGGGAGAAAGGGATACGCAGTATTTT
CASSLMLAGERDTQYF
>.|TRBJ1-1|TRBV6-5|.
TGTGCCAGCAGTTGGAACCCAACCCGGGAGGCTTTCTTT
CASSWNPTREAFF
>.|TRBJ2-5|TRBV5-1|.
TGCGCCAGCAGCTTGGGGACATCCCAGGGGTCGCTAGAGACCCAGTACTTC
CASSLGTSQGSLETQYF
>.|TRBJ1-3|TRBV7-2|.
TGTGCCAGCAGCTTAGCGGCAGGCTCTGGAAACACCATATATTTT
CASSLAAGSGNTIYF
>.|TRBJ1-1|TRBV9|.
TGTGCCAGCAGCCCTTCGCAGGCAGGGGCACTACGAGAGACTGAAGCTTTCTTT
CASSPSQAGALRETEAFF
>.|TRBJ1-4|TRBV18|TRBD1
TGTGCCAGCTCATTACAAGGGCATACAGGGGATGAAAAACTGTTTTTT
CASSLQGHTGDEKLFF
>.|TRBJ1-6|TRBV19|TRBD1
TGTGCCAGTAGTTTGGACAGGGCTAATTCACCCCTCCACTTT
CASSLDRANSPLHF
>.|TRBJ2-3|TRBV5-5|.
TGTGCCAGCAGCGCAGGTCGTGTGGGCACAGATACGCAGTATTTT
CASSAGRVGTDTQYF
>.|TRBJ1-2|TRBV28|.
TGTGCCAGCAGTCTACGCTGGCGGGAGAAAAGCTACACCTTC
CASSLRWREKSYTF
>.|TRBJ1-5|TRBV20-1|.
TGCAGTGCTAGTGAGCGACTTGGTCAGCCCCAGCATTTT
CSASERLGQPQHF
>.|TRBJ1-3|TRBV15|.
TGTGCCACCAGCAGAGATAGTACAGGAGGAAACACCATATATTTT
CATSRDSTGGNTIYF
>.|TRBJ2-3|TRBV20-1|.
TGCAGTGCTAGTACTGGGGCTTTTAGAACAGATACGCAGTATTTT
CSASTGAFRTDTQYF
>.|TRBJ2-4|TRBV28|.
TGTGCCAGTGCCGCCTCATACAGGGACGGGGAAAACATTCAGTACTTC
CASAASYRDGENIQYF
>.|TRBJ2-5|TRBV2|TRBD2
TGTGCCAGCAGTGAAAGGGGCGGGGGGAGTCTCGAGACCCAGTACTTC
CASSERGGGSLETQYF
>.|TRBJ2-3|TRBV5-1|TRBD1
TGCGCCAGCAGCTTGGAACCCCCCGGGACAGGCTGGGAAGATACGCAGTATTTT
CASSLEPPGTGWEDTQYF
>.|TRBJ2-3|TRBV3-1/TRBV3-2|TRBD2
TGTGCCAGCAGCCAAGGCCCGGGACTAGCGGTACTAATCGCAGATACGCAGTATTTT
CASSQGPGLAVLIADTQYF
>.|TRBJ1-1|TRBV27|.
TGTGCCAGCAGTTTTTCCGTGAACACTGAAGCTTTCTTT
CASSFSVNTEAFF
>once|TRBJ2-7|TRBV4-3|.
TGCGCCAGCAGCCAAGTTGCAGGGTCCTACGAGCAGTACTTC
CASSQVAGSYEQYF
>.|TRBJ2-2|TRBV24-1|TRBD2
TGTGCCACCAAACGGGAGGGCGGGGCCACCGGGGAGCTGTTTTTT
CATKREGGATGELFF
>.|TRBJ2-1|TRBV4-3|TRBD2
TGCGCCAGCAGCCGAGCCCGGACTAGCGGGGGCTACAATGAGCAGTTCTTC
CASSRARTSGGYNEQFF
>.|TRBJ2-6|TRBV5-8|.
TGTGCCAGCAGCACCGGGACACAGAGCTCTGGGGCCAACGTCCTGACTTTC
CASSTGTQSSGANVLTF
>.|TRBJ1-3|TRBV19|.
TGTGCCAGTAGTACCCCCCCCGCCCAGGGCTCCGGAAACACCATATATTTT
CASSTPPAQGSGNTIYF
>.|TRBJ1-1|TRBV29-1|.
TGCAGCGCTGAGGGGAGTTTCGGCACTGAAGCTTTCTTT
CSAEGSFGTEAFF
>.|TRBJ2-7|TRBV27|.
TGTGCCAGCAGCCGGGGTGCCACAGAAAACTCCTACGAGCAGTACTTC
CASSRGATENSYEQYF
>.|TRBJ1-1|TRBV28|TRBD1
TGTGCCAGCAAAATACAGGGGGCGAGTGAAGCTTTCTTT
CASKIQGASEAFF
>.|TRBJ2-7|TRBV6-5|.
TGTGCCAGCACCCCCTCCGTTTGGGAGGACGAGCAGTACTTC
CASTPSVWEDEQYF
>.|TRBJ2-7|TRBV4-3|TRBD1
TGCGCCAGCAGCCAATGGACAGGGTTGGGCTCCTACGAGCAGTACTTC
CASSQWTGLGSYEQYF
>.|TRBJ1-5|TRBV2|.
TGTGCCAGTGGGGCGGCGGATAGCAATCAGCCCCAGCATTTT
CASGAADSNQPQHF
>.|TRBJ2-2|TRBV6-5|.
TGTGCCAGCAGTAAGGGGTTTAGGGACGGGGAGCTGTTTTTT
CASSKGFRDGELFF
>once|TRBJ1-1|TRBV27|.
TGTGCCAGCAGTTGGGGACGGGAGACGTTAGCTTTCTTT
CASSWGRETLAFF
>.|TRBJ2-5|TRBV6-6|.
TGTGCCAGCAGTTATGGAACGGGGGCCCAGTACTTC
CASSYGTGAQYF
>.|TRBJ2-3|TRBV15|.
TGTGCCACCATACACAGGGCTACGCAGTATTTT
CATIHRATQYF
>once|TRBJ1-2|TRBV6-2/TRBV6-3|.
TGTGCCAGCAGTTACAACGGGGTAGGAGGCTACACCTTC
CASSYNGVGGYTF
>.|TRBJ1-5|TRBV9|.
TGTGCCAGCAGCGAGGGGGATGGGGATCAGCCCCAGCATTTT
CASSEGDGDQPQHF
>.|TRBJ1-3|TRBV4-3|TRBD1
TGCGCCAGCAGCCATAATACAGGGGGCCTCAGCTCTGGAAACACCATATATTTT
CASSHNTGGLSSGNTIYF
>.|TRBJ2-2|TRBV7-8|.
TGTGCCAGCAGCTTTTTTAGGCGCTGGACTACTGACACCGGGGAGCTGTTTTTT
CASSFFRRWTTDTGELFF
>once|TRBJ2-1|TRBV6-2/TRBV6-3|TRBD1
TGTGCCAGCAGCCCACAGGGGAATGAGCAGTTCTTC
CASSPQGNEQFF
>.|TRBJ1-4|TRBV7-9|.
TGTGCCAGCAGCTTAGGTACTCAGGGCGTTAATGAAAAACTGTTTTTT
CASSLGTQGVNEKLFF
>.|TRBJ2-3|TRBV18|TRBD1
TGTGCCAGCTCACCCGGACAGGACAGCACAGATACGCAGTATTTT
CASSPGQDSTDTQYF
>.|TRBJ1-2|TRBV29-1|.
TGCAGCGTCGATACAGGGAACTATGGCTACACCTTC
CSVDTGNYGYTF
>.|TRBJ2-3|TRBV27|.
TGTGCCAGCAGTGGAGGCGTGGTGGGAGGCCACACAGATACGCAGTATTTT
CASSGGVVGGHTDTQYF
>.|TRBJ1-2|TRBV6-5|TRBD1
TGTGCCAGCAGTTCGCCAGGGGGCGGCTATTACTATGGCTACACCTTC
CASSSPGGGYYYGYTF
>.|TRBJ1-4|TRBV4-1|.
TGCGCCAGTAGTTTAGGGGCCCTTAATGAAAAACTGTTTTTT
CASSLGALNEKLFF
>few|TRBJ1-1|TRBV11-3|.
TGTGCCAGCAGCTTAGATCGTCCGAGAGGCACTGAAGCTTTCTTT
CASSLDRPRGTEAFF